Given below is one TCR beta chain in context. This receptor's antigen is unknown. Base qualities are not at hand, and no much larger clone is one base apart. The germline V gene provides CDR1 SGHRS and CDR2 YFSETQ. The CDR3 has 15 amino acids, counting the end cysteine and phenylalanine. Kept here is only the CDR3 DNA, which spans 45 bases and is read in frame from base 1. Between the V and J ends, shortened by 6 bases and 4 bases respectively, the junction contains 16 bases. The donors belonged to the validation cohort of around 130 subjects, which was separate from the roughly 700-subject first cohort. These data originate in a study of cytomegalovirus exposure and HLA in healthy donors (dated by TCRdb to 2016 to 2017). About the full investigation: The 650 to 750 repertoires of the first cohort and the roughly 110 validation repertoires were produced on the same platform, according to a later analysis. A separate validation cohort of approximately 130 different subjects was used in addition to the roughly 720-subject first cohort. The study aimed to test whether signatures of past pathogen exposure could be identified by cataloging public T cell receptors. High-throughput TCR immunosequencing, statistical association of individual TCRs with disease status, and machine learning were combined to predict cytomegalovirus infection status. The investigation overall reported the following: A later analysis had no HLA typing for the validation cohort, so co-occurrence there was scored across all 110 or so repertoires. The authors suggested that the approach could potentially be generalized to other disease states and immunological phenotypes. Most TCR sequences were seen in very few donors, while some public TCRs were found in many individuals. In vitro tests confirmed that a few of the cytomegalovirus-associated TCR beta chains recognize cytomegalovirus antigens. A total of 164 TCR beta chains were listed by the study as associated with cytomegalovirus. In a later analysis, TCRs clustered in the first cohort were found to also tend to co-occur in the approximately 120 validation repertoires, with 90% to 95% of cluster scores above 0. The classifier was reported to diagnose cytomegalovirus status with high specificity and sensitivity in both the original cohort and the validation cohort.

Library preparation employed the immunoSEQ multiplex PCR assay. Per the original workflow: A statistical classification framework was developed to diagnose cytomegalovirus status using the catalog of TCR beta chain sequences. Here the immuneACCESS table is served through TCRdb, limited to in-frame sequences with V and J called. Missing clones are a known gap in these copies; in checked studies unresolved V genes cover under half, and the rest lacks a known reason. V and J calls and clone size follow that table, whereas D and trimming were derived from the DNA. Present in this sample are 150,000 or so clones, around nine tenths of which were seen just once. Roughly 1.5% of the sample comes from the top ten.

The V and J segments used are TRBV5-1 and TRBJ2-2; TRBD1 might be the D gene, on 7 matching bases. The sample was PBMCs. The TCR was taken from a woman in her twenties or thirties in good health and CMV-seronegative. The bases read TGCGCCAGCAAACTAACAGGGGAGGTCACCGGGGAGCTGTTTTTT. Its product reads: CASKLTGEVTGELFF.